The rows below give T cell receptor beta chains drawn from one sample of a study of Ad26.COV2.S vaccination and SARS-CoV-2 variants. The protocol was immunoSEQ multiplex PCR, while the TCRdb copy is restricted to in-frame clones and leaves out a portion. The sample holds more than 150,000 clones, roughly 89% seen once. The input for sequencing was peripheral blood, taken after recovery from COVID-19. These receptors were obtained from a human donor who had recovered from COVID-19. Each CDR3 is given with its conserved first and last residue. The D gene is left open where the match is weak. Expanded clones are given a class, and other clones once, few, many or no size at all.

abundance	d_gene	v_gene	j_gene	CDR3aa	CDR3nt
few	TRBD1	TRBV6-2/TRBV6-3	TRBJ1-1	CASSLGTGWGTNTEAFF	TGTGCCAGCAGCCTCGGGACAGGGTGGGGAACGAACACTGAAGCTTTCTTT
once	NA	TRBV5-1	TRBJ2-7	CASSSIQGGDTEQYF	TGCGCCAGCAGCTCTATACAGGGTGGGGATACCGAGCAGTACTTC
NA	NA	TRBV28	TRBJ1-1	CASSPKYLGAGPGTEAFF	TGTGCCAGCAGTCCTAAATACTTAGGTGCGGGGCCGGGCACTGAAGCTTTCTTT
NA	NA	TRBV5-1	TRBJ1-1	CASSLEGPGSTEAFF	TGCGCCAGCAGCTTGGAGGGACCTGGAAGCACTGAAGCTTTCTTT
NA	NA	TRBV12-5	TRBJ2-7	CASGSPYEQYF	TGTGCTAGTGGTTCTCCCTACGAGCAGTACTTC
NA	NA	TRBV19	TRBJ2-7	CASSSTALMGNEQYF	TGTGCCAGTAGTTCCACTGCCTTGATGGGGAACGAGCAGTACTTC
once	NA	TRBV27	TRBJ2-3	CASSPLGFGSTDTQYF	TGTGCCAGCAGTCCCCTCGGTTTCGGGAGCACAGATACGCAGTATTTT
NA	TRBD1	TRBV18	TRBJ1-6	CASQPTGRGGNSPLHF	TGTGCCAGTCAACCGACAGGGAGGGGAGGTAATTCACCCCTCCACTTT
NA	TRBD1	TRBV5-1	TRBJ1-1	CASSPGTGNTEAFF	TGCGCCAGCAGCCCCGGGACAGGGAACACTGAAGCTTTCTTT
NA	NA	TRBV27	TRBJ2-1	CASSSLGAGRNEQFF	TGTGCCAGCAGTTCTCTGGGGGCAGGGAGAAATGAGCAGTTCTTC
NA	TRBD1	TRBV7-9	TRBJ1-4	CASSAVGQGAGEKLFF	TGTGCCAGCAGCGCGGTGGGACAGGGGGCTGGTGAAAAACTGTTTTTT
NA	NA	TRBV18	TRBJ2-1	CASSPPELVHNEQFF	TGTGCCAGCTCACCACCGGAGCTCGTCCACAATGAGCAGTTCTTC
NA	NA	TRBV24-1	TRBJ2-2	CATSDGTIAGELFF	TGTGCCACCAGTGATGGCACCATCGCCGGGGAGCTGTTTTTT
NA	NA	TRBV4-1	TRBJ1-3	CASSQEVLLPGNTIYF	TGCGCCAGCAGCCAAGAGGTGCTACTACCTGGAAACACCATATATTTT
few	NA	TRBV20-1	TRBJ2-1	CRGDSYNEQFF	TGCAGGGGGGACTCCTACAATGAGCAGTTCTTC
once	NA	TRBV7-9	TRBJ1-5	CASSRSDGGNQPQHF	TGTGCCAGCAGCAGATCGGACGGCGGCAATCAGCCCCAGCATTTT
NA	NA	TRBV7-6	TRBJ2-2	CASKGSRGDYITGELFF	TGTGCCAGCAAGGGCAGTAGGGGAGACTACATAACCGGGGAGCTGTTTTTT
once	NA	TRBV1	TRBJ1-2	CTSSQEIRDRVLGYTF	TGCACCAGCAGCCAAGAAATCCGGGACAGAGTCTTAGGCTACACCTTC
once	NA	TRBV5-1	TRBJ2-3	CASSLVGVGHTDTQYF	TGCGCCAGCAGCTTGGTTGGCGTCGGGCACACAGATACGCAGTATTTT
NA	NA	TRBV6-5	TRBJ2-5	CASSSPRVRGSGTQYF	TGTGCCAGCAGTTCCCCGCGGGTGCGGGGCTCGGGGACCCAGTACTTC
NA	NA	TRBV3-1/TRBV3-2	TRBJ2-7	CASSPRLGSYEQYF	TGTGCCAGCAGCCCCCGCTTAGGCTCCTACGAGCAGTACTTC
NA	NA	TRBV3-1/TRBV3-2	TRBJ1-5	CASSQVRLVVSEALSNQPQHF	TGTGCCAGCAGCCAAGTCCGATTGGTGGTTTCAGAGGCCCTAAGCAATCAGCCCCAGCATTTT
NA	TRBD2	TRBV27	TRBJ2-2	CASSLLAGLAGGPGSGELFF	TGTGCCAGCAGTTTACTGGCGGGACTAGCGGGGGGCCCCGGGTCCGGGGAGCTGTTTTTT
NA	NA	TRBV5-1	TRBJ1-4	CASSPAWGINEKLFF	TGCGCCAGCAGCCCCGCCTGGGGGATTAATGAAAAACTGTTTTTT
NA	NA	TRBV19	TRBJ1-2	CASSTWDPRGYTF	TGTGCCAGTAGTACGTGGGACCCACGGGGCTACACCTTC
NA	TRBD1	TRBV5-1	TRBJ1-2	CASSLVLQGANYGYTF	TGCGCCAGCAGCTTGGTCCTTCAGGGGGCGAACTATGGCTACACCTTC
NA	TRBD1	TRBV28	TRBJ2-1	CASIWDRGSNEQFF	TGTGCCAGCATTTGGGACAGGGGGTCGAATGAGCAGTTCTTC
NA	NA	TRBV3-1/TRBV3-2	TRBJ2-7	CASSRVASLAYEQYF	TGTGCCAGCAGCCGGGTCGCGTCGTTAGCCTACGAGCAGTACTTC
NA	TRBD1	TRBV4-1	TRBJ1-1	CASSPGQLNTEAFF	TGCGCCAGCAGCCCGGGACAGCTGAACACTGAAGCTTTCTTT
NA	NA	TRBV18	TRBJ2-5	CASSPDSQETQYF	TGTGCCAGCTCACCTGACAGCCAAGAGACCCAGTACTTC
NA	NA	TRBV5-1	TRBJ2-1	CASSPQMTAQFDEQFF	TGCGCCAGCAGCCCTCAAATGACAGCCCAATTCGATGAGCAGTTCTTC
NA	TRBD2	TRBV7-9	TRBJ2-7	CASSPQEGGSSYEQYF	TGTGCCAGCAGCCCTCAGGAGGGCGGGAGCTCCTACGAGCAGTACTTC
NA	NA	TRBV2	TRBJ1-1	CASSQGKNTEAFF	TGTGCCAGCAGTCAGGGGAAGAACACTGAAGCTTTCTTT
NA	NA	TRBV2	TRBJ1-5	CASTPEGNQPQHF	TGTGCCAGCACCCCCGAGGGAAATCAGCCCCAGCATTTT
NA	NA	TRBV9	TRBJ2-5	CASSFSQEQGTQYF	TGTGCCAGCAGCTTTAGCCAGGAGCAAGGGACCCAGTACTTC
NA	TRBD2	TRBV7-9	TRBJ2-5	CASSLEALAVPWYF	TGTGCCAGCAGCTTAGAAGCCCTAGCGGTCCCTTGGTACTTC
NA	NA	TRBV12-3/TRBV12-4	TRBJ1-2	CASSLWEGTGYTF	TGTGCCAGCAGTTTATGGGAGGGTACGGGCTACACCTTC
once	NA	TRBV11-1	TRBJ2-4	CASSLEPGRKNIQYF	TGTGCCAGCAGCTTAGAACCGGGAAGGAAAAACATTCAGTACTTC
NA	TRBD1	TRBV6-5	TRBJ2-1	CASRGGLGNEQFF	TGTGCCAGCAGAGGGGGCTTGGGGAATGAGCAGTTCTTC
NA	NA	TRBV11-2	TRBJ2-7	CASSPITRGTYEQYF	TGTGCCAGCAGCCCGATTACGCGGGGCACCTACGAGCAGTACTTC
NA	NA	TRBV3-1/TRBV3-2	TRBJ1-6	CASSQEGRGNSPLHF	TGTGCCAGCAGCCAAGAGGGGAGGGGTAATTCACCCCTCCACTTT
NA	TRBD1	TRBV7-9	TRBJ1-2	CASSLADRGYGYTF	TGTGCCAGCAGCTTAGCTGACAGGGGCTATGGCTACACCTTC
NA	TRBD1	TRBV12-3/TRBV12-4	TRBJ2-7	CASSRTGSGEQYF	TGTGCCAGCTCTCGGACAGGGTCTGGGGAGCAGTACTTC
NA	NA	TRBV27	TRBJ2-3	CASSPPRDIYTDTQYF	TGTGCCAGCAGTCCACCGAGGGACATATACACAGATACGCAGTATTTT
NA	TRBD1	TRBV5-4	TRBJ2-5	CASSLVGTGQETQYF	TGTGCCAGCAGCTTGGTGGGGACAGGCCAAGAGACCCAGTACTTC